This T cell receptor beta chain originates from a study of blood T cell repertoires in COVID-19. Study details: Some COVID-19 samples were acute and others convalescent; all came from the United States, Italy and Spain. T cells, B-cell-depleted T cells, or PBMCs provided the cDNA or gDNA that served as material.

The repertoire was sequenced with immunoSEQ multiplex PCR; TCRdb's copy has only in-frame clones and lacks some. The data show tens of thousands of clones, roughly 86% seen once. Germline V gene lookup returns CDR1 SGDLS and CDR2 YYNGEE. Trimming took 3 bases from V and 3 from J; bases not matched to a gene: 4. The CDR3 has 15 amino acids. This clone was seen just once. The specimen was peripheral blood. This chain uses TRBV9 with TRBJ1-2; 11 positions agree with TRBD1. This receptor was identified in a man between 35 and 55 years old with acute or convalescent COVID-19. The CDR3 protein is CASSARDRGDYGYTF. The CDR3 DNA sequence: TGTGCCAGCAGCGCCCGGGACAGGGGGGACTATGGCTACACCTTC.